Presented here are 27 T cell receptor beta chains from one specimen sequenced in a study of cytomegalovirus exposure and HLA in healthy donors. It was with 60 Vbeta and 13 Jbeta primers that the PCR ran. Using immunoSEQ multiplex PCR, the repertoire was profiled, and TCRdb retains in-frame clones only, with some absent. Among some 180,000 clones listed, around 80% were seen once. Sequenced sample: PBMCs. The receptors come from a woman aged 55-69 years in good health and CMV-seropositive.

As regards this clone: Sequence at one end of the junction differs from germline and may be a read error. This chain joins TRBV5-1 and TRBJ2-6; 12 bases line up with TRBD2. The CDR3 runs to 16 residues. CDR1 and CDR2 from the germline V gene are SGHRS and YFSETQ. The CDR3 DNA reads TGCGCCAGCACGACTAGCGGGAGATCTGGGGCCAACGGCCTGACTTTC. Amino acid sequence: CASTTSGRSGANGLTF.

This CDR3 is CASSLALYNEQFF. The CDR3 nucleotides read TGTGCCAGCAGCTTAGCGCTATACAATGAGCAGTTCTTC. The chain combines TRBV5-5 with TRBJ2-1; D gene unclear. The V and J ends lost 2 bases and 4 bases respectively, with 7 bases between them. The CDR3 runs 13 residues. Looked up from germline, CDR1 is SGHKS and CDR2 is YYEKEE (reference sequence).

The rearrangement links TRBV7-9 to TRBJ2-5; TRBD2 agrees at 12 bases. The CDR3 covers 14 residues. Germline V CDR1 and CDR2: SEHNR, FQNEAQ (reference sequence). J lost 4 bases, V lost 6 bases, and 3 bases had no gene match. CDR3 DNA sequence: TGTGCCAGCAGACCTAGCGGGGGGGCAGAGACCCAGTACTTC. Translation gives CASRPSGGAETQYF.

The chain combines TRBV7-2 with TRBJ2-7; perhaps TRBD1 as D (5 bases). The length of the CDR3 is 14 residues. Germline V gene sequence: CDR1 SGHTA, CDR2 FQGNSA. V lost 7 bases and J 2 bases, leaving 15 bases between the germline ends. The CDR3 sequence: CASMLPGATYEQYF. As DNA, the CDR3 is TGTGCCAGCATGCTCCCTGGGGCGACCTACGAGCAGTACTTC.

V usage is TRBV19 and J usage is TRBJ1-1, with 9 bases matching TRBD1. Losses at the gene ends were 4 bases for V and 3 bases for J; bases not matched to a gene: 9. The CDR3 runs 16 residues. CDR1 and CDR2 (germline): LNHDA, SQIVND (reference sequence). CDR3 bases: TGTGCCAGTAGTACCCTGAAACAGGGGGCTGACACTGAAGCTTTCTTT. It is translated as CASSTLKQGADTEAFF.

The CDR3 nucleotides are TGTGCCAGCAGTGAAAGGGGATGGCAGCACACTGAAGCTTTCTTT. This translates into CASSERGWQHTEAFF. The rearrangement joins TRBV6-1 to TRBJ1-1; TRBD1 is a possible D gene (5 bases). V was clipped by 2 bases and J by 3 bases, with 13 bases between them. Germline V gives CDR1 MNHNS, CDR2 SASEGT. The CDR3 runs to 15 residues.

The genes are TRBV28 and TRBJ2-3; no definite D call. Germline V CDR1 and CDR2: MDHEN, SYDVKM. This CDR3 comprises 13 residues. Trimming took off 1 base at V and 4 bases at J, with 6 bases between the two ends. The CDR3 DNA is TGTGCCAGCAGTTTATCCCGTCCAGATACGCAGTATTTT. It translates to CASSLSRPDTQYF.

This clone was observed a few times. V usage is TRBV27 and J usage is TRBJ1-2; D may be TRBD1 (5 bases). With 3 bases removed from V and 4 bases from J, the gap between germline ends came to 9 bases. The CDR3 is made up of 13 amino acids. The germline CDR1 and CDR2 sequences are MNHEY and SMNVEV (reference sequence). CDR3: CASSLGLTYGYTF. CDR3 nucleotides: TGTGCCAGCAGTTTGGGGCTCACCTATGGCTACACCTTC.

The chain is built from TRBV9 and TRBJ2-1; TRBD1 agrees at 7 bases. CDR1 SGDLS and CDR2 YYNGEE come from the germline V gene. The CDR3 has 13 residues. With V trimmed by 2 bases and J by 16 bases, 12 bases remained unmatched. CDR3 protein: CASSVGEPTGLFF. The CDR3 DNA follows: TGTGCCAGCAGCGTGGGAGAACCGACAGGGTTATTCTTC.

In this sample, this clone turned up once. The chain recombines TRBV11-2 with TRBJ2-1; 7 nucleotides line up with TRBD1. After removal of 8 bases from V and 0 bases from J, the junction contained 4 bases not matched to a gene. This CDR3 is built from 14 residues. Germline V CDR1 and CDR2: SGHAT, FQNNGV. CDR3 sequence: CASRRQGSYNEQFF. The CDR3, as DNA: TGTGCCAGCCGCCGACAGGGCTCCTACAATGAGCAGTTCTTC.

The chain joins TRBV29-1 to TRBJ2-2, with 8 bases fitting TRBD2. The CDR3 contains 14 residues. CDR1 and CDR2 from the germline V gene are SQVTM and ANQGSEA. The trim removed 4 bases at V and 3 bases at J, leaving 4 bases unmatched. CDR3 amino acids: CSVAGGAYTGELFF. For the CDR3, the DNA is TGCAGCGTTGCCGGGGGGGCCTACACCGGGGAGCTGTTTTTT.

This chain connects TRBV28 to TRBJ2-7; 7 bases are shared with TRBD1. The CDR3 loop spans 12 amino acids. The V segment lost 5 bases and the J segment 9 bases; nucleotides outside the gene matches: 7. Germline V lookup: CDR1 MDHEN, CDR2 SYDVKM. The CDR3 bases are TGTGCCAGCAGTGTGACAGGGTCCGGGCAGTACTTC. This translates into CASSVTGSGQYF.

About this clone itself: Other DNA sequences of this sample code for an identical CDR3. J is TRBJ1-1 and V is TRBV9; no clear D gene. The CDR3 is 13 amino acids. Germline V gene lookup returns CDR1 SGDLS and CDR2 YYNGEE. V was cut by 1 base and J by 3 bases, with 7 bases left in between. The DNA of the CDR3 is TGTGCCAGCAGCGTACGGGGTGACACTGAAGCTTTCTTT. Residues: CASSVRGDTEAFF.

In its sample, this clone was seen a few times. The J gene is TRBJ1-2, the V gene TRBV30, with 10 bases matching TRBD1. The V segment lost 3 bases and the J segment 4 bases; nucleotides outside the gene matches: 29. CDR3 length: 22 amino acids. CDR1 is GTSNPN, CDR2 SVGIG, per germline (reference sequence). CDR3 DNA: TGTGCCTGGAGAGGGGGCCTTGGACAGGGGGAAAGGGATGGAAGGGAATCCTATGGCTACACCTTC. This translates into CAWRGGLGQGERDGRESYGYTF.

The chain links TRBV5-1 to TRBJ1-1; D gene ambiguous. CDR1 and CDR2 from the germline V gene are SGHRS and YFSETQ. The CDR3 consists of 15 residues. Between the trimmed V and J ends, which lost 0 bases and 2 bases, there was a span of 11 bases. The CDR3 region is CASSLAGFDNTEAFF. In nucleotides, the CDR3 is TGCGCCAGCAGCTTGGCAGGCTTCGATAACACTGAAGCTTTCTTT.

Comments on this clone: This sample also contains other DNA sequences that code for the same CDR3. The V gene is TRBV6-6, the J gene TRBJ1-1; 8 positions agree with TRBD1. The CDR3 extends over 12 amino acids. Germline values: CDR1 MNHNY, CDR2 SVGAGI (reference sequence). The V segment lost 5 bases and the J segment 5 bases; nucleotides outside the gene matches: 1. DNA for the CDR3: TGTGCCAGCAGTACAGGGGGGACTGAAGCTTTCTTT. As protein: CASSTGGTEAFF.

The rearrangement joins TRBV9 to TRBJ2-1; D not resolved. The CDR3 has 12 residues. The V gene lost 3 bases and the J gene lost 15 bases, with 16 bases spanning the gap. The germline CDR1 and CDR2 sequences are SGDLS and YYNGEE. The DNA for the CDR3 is TGTGCCAGCAGCGCTCCGGGTCTCGTTCTGTTCTTC. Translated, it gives CASSAPGLVLFF. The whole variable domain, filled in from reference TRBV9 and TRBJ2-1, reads DSGVTQTPKHLITATGQRVTLRCSPRSGDLSVYWYQQSLDQGLQFLIQYYNGEERAKGNILERFSAQQFPDLHSELNLSSLELGDSALYFCASSAPGLVLFFGPGTRLTVL.

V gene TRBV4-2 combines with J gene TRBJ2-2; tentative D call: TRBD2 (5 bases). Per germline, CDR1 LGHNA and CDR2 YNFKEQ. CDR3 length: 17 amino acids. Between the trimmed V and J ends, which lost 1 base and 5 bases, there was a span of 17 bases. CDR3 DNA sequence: TGTGCCAGCAGCCAAGTGGGAGTCGGGGTAGGAACCGGGGAGCTGTTTTTT. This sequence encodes CASSQVGVGVGTGELFF.

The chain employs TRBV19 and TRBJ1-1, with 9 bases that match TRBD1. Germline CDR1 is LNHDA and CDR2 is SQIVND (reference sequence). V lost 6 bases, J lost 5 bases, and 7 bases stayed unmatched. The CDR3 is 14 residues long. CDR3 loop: CASRIGQGKTEAFF. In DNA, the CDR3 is TGTGCCAGTAGGATTGGACAGGGGAAAACTGAAGCTTTCTTT.

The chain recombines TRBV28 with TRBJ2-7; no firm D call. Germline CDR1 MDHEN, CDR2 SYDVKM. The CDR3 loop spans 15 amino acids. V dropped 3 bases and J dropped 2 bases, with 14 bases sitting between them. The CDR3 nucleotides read TGTGCCAGCAGTTTCACTGTTACTCCTACCTACGAGCAGTACTTC. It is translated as CASSFTVTPTYEQYF. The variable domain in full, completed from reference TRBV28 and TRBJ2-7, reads DVKVTQSSRYLVKRTGEKVFLECVQDMDHENMFWYRQDPGLGLRLIYFSYDVKMKEKGDIPEGYSVSREKKERFSLILESASTNQTSMYLCASSFTVTPTYEQYFGPGTRLTVT.

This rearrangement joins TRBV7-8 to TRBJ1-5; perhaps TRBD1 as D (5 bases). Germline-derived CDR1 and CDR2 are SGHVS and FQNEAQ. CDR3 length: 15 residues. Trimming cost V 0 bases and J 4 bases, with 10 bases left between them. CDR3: CASSLADKWNQPQHF. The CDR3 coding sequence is TGTGCCAGCAGCTTAGCGGACAAATGGAATCAGCCCCAGCATTTT.

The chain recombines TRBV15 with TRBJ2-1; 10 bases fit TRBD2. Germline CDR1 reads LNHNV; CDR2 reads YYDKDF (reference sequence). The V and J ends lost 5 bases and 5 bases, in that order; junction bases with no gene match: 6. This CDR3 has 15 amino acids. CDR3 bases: TGTGCCACCAGCGCTAGCGGGGGTCTAAACAATGAGCAGTTCTTC. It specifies CATSASGGLNNEQFF.

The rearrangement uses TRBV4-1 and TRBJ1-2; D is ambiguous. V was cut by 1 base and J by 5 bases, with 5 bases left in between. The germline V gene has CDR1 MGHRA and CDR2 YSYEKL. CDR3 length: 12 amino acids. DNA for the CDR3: TGCGCCAGCAGCCAAGCGAGTTATGGCTACACCTTC. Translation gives CASSQASYGYTF.

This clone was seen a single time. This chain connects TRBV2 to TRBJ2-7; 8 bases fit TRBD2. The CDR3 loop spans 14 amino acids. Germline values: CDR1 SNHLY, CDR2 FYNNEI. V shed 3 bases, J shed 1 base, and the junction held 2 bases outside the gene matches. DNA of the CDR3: TGTGCCAGCAGTGAGGGGACTAGTTCCTACGAGCAGTACTTC. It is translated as CASSEGTSSYEQYF.

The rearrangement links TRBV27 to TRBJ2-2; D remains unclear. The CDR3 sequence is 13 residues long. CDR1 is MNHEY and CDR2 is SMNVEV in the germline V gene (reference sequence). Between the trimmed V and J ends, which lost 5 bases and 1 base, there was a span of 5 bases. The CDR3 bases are TGTGCCAGCAGTCCCGGGAACACCGGGGAGCTGTTTTTT. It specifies CASSPGNTGELFF.

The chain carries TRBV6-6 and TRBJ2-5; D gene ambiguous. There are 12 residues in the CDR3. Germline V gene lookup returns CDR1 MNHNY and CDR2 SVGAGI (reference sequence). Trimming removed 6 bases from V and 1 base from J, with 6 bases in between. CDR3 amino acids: CASRSVQETQYF. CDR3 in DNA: TGTGCCAGCAGGTCCGTCCAAGAGACCCAGTACTTC.

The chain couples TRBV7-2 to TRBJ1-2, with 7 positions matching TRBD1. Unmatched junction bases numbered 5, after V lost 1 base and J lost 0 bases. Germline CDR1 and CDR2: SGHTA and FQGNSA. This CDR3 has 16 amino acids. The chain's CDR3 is CASSLGVGTANYGYTF. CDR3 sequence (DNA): TGTGCCAGCAGCTTAGGAGTTGGGACAGCTAACTATGGCTACACCTTC.